Listed below are T cell receptor beta chains from one sample, sequenced in a study of untreated major depressive disorder. Method: immunoSEQ multiplex PCR; TCRdb's copy keeps in-frame clones and lacks some. Of approximately 21,000 clones listed, roughly 91% are singletons. The specimen was CD4+ T cells from PBMCs. These receptors were obtained from a middle-aged woman in good health. Each CDR3 is given with its conserved first and last residue. D genes are given only for firm matches. Some rows mark clone size as missing; the rest say once, few, many or name a class of expanded clone.

TRBV7-6,.,.,TRBJ2-7,CASSLGDEQYF,TGTGCCAGCAGCTTAGGGGACGAGCAGTACTTC
TRBV7-9,.,.,TRBJ1-1,CASSTGPSAPEAFF,TGTGCCAGCAGTACAGGGCCCTCTGCCCCTGAAGCTTTCTTT
TRBV2,.,TRBD1,TRBJ1-4,CASSDGPGGMVKLFF,TGTGCCAGCAGTGATGGCCCAGGGGGAATGGTAAAACTGTTTTTT
TRBV15,.,TRBD2,TRBJ2-1,CATSTRTSLMDDEQFF,TGTGCCACCAGCACAAGGACTAGCTTAATGGATGATGAGCAGTTCTTC
TRBV9,.,TRBD1,TRBJ2-4,CASSVGQGLRQNIQYF,TGTGCCAGCAGCGTAGGACAGGGCCTAAGACAAAACATTCAGTACTTC
TRBV19,.,TRBD2,TRBJ2-1,CASSIPSGSQSEQFF,TGTGCCAGTAGTATCCCTAGCGGGAGTCAAAGTGAGCAGTTCTTC
TRBV7-9,few,.,TRBJ1-4,CASSRDRFLNEKLFF,TGTGCCAGCAGCCGCGACAGGTTTCTTAATGAAAAACTGTTTTTT
TRBV6-5,.,.,TRBJ2-3,CASAGSTDTQYF,TGTGCCAGCGCAGGAAGCACAGATACGCAGTATTTT
TRBV4-2,.,.,TRBJ2-1,CASSQDNGDYNEQFF,TGTGCCAGCAGCCAAGATAACGGGGACTACAATGAGCAGTTCTTC
TRBV2,.,TRBD2,TRBJ2-3,CASTGTRGSTDTQYF,TGTGCCAGCACCGGGACTAGGGGTAGCACAGATACGCAGTATTTT
TRBV25-1,.,TRBD1,TRBJ2-5,CASSQRTGFQETQYF,TGTGCCAGCAGTCAACGGACAGGCTTCCAAGAGACCCAGTACTTC
TRBV6-5,few,.,TRBJ1-6,CASSYGQGYNSPLHF,TGTGCCAGCAGTTACGGGCAGGGGTATAATTCACCCCTCCACTTT
TRBV28,.,.,TRBJ2-7,CASSFDEQYF,TGTGCCAGCAGTTTCGACGAGCAGTACTTC
TRBV4-2,.,.,TRBJ2-1,CASSQAVSENNEQFF,TGTGCCAGCAGCCAAGCTGTGTCCGAGAACAATGAGCAGTTCTTC
TRBV5-1,.,.,TRBJ1-1,CASSFVGDTEAFF,TGCGCCAGCAGCTTCGTGGGGGACACTGAAGCTTTCTTT
TRBV6-5,.,.,TRBJ2-3,CASSMTVSTDTQYF,TGTGCCAGCAGTATGACCGTGAGCACAGATACGCAGTATTTT
TRBV12-5,.,.,TRBJ2-2,CASKKAGTGELFF,TGTGCTAGTAAGAAGGCAGGGACCGGGGAGCTGTTTTTT
TRBV2,.,TRBD2,TRBJ2-1,CANSVARGLGDEQFF,TGTGCCAACAGTGTGGCTCGCGGACTAGGGGATGAGCAGTTCTTC
TRBV6-1,.,TRBD1,TRBJ1-5,CASNQGVDQPQHF,TGTGCCAGCAATCAGGGGGTAGATCAGCCCCAGCATTTT
TRBV14,.,TRBD2,TRBJ2-1,CASDNPGLAKIEQFF,TGTGCCAGTGATAACCCGGGACTAGCGAAAATCGAGCAGTTCTTC
TRBV30,.,.,TRBJ2-1,CASSRAYNEQFF,TGTGCCTCCTCGAGGGCCTACAATGAGCAGTTCTTC
TRBV2,.,.,TRBJ1-1,CASSDFRAKF,TGTGCCAGCAGCGATTTCCGGGCCAAATTT
TRBV28,.,.,TRBJ1-2,CASKAHSTYGYTF,TGTGCCAGCAAGGCTCACAGCACTTATGGCTACACCTTC
TRBV28,.,TRBD2,TRBJ2-1,CASSPGLVYNEQFF,TGTGCCAGCAGCCCGGGACTAGTTTACAATGAGCAGTTCTTC
TRBV14,.,TRBD1,TRBJ2-4,CASSPPKTGDQNIQYF,TGTGCCAGCAGCCCCCCGAAGACAGGGGACCAAAACATTCAGTACTTC
TRBV6-6,.,.,TRBJ1-2,CAIRTENRYGYTF,TGTGCCATACGCACGGAGAACCGCTATGGCTACACCTTC
TRBV10-3,.,TRBD2,TRBJ2-7,CAISQTSGSYEQYF,TGTGCCATCAGTCAGACTAGCGGGAGCTACGAGCAGTACTTC
TRBV29-1,few,.,TRBJ2-1,CSGGYNEQFF,TGCAGCGGGGGTTACAATGAGCAGTTCTTC
TRBV25-1,.,.,TRBJ2-7,CASSQSYEQYF,TGTGCCAGCAGTCAGTCCTACGAGCAGTACTTC
TRBV4-1,.,TRBD1,TRBJ2-3,CASSHSPGQGARGTDTQYF,TGCGCCAGCAGCCATTCCCCGGGACAGGGGGCGCGGGGCACAGATACGCAGTATTTT
TRBV5-1,.,.,TRBJ1-5,CASSSSPQDSSPQHF,TGCGCCAGCAGCTCCTCGCCGCAGGATAGTTCGCCCCAGCATTTT
TRBV28,.,.,TRBJ1-2,CASSSPDRVYGYTF,TGTGCCAGCAGCTCCCCCGACAGAGTCTATGGCTACACCTTC
TRBV19,.,.,TRBJ1-6,CASSNRAAHSPLHF,TGTGCCAGTAGTAACAGGGCCGCGCATTCACCCCTCCACTTT
TRBV6-5,once,.,TRBJ1-2,CASSLTVNYGYTF,TGTGCCAGCAGTTTGACAGTAAACTATGGCTACACCTTC
TRBV27,.,TRBD1,TRBJ2-3,CASRGQSSTDTQYF,TGTGCCAGCAGGGGACAGAGTAGCACAGATACGCAGTATTTT
TRBV11-2,.,.,TRBJ2-5,CASSLYREETQYF,TGTGCCAGCAGCTTATACAGGGAAGAGACCCAGTACTTC
TRBV7-2,.,TRBD1,TRBJ2-6,CASSPGQVLSGANVLTF,TGTGCCAGCAGCCCCGGACAGGTACTCTCTGGGGCCAACGTCCTGACTTTC
TRBV7-9,.,TRBD2,TRBJ2-5,CASSLGSGRVETQYF,TGTGCCAGCAGCTTGGGTAGCGGGAGAGTAGAGACCCAGTACTTC
TRBV5-1,.,TRBD2,TRBJ2-5,CASRIRLAGEETQYF,TGCGCCAGCAGGATCCGACTAGCGGGGGAAGAGACCCAGTACTTC
TRBV11-1,once,.,TRBJ2-5,CASSPGRLIGRQYF,TGTGCCAGCAGCCCGGGAAGATTAATCGGCCGCCAGTACTTC
TRBV10-3,.,TRBD2,TRBJ2-2,CAISEERGSTGELFF,TGTGCCATCAGTGAAGAGCGGGGGAGCACCGGGGAGCTGTTTTTT